This TCR beta chain was observed in a study of CD8+CD57+ T cells in acquired aplastic anemia. Both TCR beta VDJ combination and CDR3 sequence profiling were carried out. Genomic DNA was the template for this profiling. TCRdb re-called the reads with MiXCR, one entry per CDR3 protein. The sample has approximately 300,000 distinct CDR3 sequences, approximately 58% seen once. Looked up from germline, CDR1 is DFQATT and CDR2 is SNEGSKA (reference sequence). V was clipped by 6 bases and J by 4 bases, with 15 bases between them. The CDR3 is 13 residues long. Before being chosen for sequencing, patients had shown CD8+CD57+ cell expansion by flow cytometry.

The clonotype was recovered from a human donor with aplastic anemia. Sequenced input: sorted CD4+, CD8+, or CD8+CD57+ T cells (not recorded which) from PBMCs. The chain uses TRBV20-1 and TRBJ2-5; D tentatively reads TRBD1 or TRBD2 (5 bases each). As DNA, the CDR3 is TGCAGTGCCGGGTTCGGGGCCTCAGAGACCCAGTACTTC. This translates into CSAGFGASETQYF.